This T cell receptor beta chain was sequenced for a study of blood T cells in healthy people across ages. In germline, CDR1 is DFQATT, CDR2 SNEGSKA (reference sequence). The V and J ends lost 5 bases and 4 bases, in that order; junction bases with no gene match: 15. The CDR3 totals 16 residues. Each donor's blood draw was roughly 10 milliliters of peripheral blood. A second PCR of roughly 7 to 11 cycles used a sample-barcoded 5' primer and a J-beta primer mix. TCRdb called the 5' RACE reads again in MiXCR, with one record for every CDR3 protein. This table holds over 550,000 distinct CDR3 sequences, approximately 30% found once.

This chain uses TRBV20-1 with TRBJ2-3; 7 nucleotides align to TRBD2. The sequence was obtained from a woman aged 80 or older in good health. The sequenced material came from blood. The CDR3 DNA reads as TGCAGTGCTTCCGACTTACTAGCGAAATACGCAGATACGCAGTATTTT. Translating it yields CSASDLLAKYADTQYF.